The entry below describes one T cell receptor beta chain. What it recognizes is unknown. The treatment is: about 20 received Ad26.COV2.S at low or high dose, single or two shots; about 5 received placebo; per-sample allocation not given. Specimens were obtained on day 63 following the first vaccine or placebo injection. An adult aged 18-55 years in Boston served as the donor. Produced via immunoSEQ multiplex PCR; TCRdb's table is partial and in-frame only. The data hold around 300,000 clones, with 75% to 90% observed a single time. Germline CDR1 is SGHNT and CDR2 is YYREEE (reference sequence). V lost 2 bases and J 3 bases, leaving 18 bases between the germline ends. The CDR3 is 16 residues long. These data originate in a study of Ad26.COV2.S vaccination and SARS-CoV-2 variants. Study as a whole: Donor was assigned to the Ad26.COV2.S arm of trial COV1001. The vaccine Ad26.COV2.S was put into the muscle once, or twice with 56 days between.

Study outcomes and limitations: Breadth and depth estimates from TCRs may understate total T cell responses.

Here the sequenced sample was peripheral blood, taken in a trial of Ad26.COV2.S vaccine versus placebo. The TCR was taken from a person aged 18-65 years who received the Ad26.COV2.S COVID-19 vaccine or a placebo. This chain joins TRBV5-4 and TRBJ2-7, with D maybe TRBD2 (6 bases). The CDR3 region is CASSLLAGGISYEQYF. As DNA, the CDR3 is TGTGCCAGCAGCTTACTAGCTGGGGGGATAAGCTACGAGCAGTACTTC.